This entry concerns a single TCR beta chain. Its specificity is unknown. These data belong to a study of blood T cells in healthy people across ages. The study's findings and limits: Per million T cells, TCR beta diversity dropped roughly linearly as age increased. With unsorted PBMCs, a conclusive comparison of naive versus antigen-experienced cells was not possible. Estimated diversity that came from one million T cells was considered an underestimate.

Sample-barcoded 5' priming and a J-beta primer mix drove a second PCR of about 6 to 11 cycles. TCRdb re-analysed the 5' RACE reads in MiXCR, keeping a single row per CDR3 protein. The repertoire includes fewer than 2,000,000 distinct CDR3 sequences, roughly two fifths of them detected once, and around 23% sits in the top ten. Trimming took 5 bases from V and 0 from J, leaving 20 bases between them. This CDR3 has 17 amino acids. Germline V gives CDR1 SGHTA, CDR2 FQGNSA. V gene TRBV7-2 combines with J gene TRBJ2-7, with D possibly being TRBD1 or TRBD2 (5 bases each). The sample was blood. This sequence was found in a human donor in good health. CDR3 bases: TGTACCAGCAGCCCATCGACCGGGGCATCGAGCTCCTACGAGCAGTACTTC. Amino acid sequence: CTSSPSTGASSSYEQYF.